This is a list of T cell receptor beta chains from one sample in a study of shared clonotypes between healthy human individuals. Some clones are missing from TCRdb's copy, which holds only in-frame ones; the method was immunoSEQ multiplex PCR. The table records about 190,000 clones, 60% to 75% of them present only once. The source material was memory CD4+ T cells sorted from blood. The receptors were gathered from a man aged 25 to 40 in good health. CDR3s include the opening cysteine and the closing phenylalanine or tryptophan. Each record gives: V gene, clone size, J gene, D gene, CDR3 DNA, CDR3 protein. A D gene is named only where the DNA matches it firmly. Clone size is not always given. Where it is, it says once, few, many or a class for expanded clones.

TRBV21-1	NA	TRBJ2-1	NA	TGTGCCAGGTTAGCGGACCCGTACAATGAGCAGTTCTTC	CARLADPYNEQFF
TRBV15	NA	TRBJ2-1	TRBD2	TGTGCCACCAGCCGCGGGACTAGCGATAACAATGAGCAGTTCTTC	CATSRGTSDNNEQFF
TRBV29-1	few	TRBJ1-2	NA	TGCAGCGTTGATAGCAGGGTCGGGGGCTACACCTTC	CSVDSRVGGYTF
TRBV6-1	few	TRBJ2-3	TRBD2	TGTGCCAGCAGTAATAGCGGGAGAGGAGCAGATACGCAGTATTTT	CASSNSGRGADTQYF
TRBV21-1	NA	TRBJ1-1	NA	TGTGCCAGCAGCAAAGGGGAGGGAAGGGTCACTGAAGCTTTCTTT	CASSKGEGRVTEAFF
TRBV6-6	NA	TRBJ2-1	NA	TGTGCCAGCAGGACAGGGGTCGGGGGGTACAATGAGCAGTTCTTC	CASRTGVGGYNEQFF
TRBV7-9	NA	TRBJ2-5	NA	TGTGCCAGCAGCCGAGGCGAGACCCAGTACTTC	CASSRGETQYF
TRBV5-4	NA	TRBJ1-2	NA	TGTGCCAGCAGCCGTGGACTTATCGATAACTATGGCTACACCTTC	CASSRGLIDNYGYTF
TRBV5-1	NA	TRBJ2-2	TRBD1	TGCGCCAGCAGCGCACAGGGGGCGAACACCGGGGAGCTGTTTTTT	CASSAQGANTGELFF
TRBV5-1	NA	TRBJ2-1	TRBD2	TGCGCCAGCAGCTTGGGCGGGGGAGGGCCCGATGAGCAGTTCTTC	CASSLGGGGPDEQFF
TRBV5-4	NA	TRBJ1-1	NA	TGTGCCAGCAGCAGAGGGGGGGGAGATACTGAAGCTTTCTTT	CASSRGGGDTEAFF